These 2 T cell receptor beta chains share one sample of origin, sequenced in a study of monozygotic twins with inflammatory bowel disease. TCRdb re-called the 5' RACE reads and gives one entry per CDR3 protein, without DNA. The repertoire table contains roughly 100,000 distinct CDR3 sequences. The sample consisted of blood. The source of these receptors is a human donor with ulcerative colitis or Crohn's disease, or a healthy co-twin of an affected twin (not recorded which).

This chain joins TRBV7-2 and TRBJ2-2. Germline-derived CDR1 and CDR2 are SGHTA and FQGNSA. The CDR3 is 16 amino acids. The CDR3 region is CASSLVGLPNTGELFF.

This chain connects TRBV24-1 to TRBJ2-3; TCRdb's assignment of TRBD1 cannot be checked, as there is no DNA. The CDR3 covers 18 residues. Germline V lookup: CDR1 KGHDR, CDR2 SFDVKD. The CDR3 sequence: CATSDWESTGGWTDTQYF.